The clone carrying this T cell receptor beta chain was detected a few times. This sample was included in a study of beta chain features in type 1 diabetes. The authors reverse transcribed all of the isolated RNA, so sequencing captured expressed TCRB transcripts. The method was immunoSEQ multiplex PCR; TCRdb's version includes in-frame clones alone and lacks a portion of them. The data show under 400,000 clones, over 10% seen once. The germline CDR1 and CDR2 sequences are SEHNR and FQNEAQ (reference sequence). The junction had 14 bases not matched to a gene; V was cut back by 0 bases and J by 3 bases. This CDR3 has 19 amino acids.

The gene calls are TRBV7-9 and TRBJ1-5; 7 nucleotides line up with TRBD1. The sequencing sample was made of naive CD4+ T cells from blood. This clonotype originated in a man between 18 and 29 years old in good health. CDR3 loop: CASSLAALSGGQLNQPQHF. Written as DNA, the CDR3 is TGTGCCAGCAGCTTAGCGGCCTTATCCGGGGGACAGCTCAATCAGCCCCAGCATTTT.